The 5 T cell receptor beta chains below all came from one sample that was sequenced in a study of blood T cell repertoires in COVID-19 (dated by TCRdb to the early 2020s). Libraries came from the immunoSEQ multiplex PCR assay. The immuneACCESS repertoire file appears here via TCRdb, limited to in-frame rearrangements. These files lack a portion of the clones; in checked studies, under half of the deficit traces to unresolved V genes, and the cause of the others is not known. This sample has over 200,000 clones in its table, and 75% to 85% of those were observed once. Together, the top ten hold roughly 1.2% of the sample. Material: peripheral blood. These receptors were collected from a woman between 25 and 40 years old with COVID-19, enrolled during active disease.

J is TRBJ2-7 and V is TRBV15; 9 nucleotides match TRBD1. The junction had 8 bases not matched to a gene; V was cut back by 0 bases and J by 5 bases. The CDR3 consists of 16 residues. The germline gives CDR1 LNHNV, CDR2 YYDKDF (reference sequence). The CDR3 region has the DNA TGTGCCACCAGCAGAGATGGGGGACAGGGCGGCAACGAGCAGTACTTC. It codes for CATSRDGGQGGNEQYF.

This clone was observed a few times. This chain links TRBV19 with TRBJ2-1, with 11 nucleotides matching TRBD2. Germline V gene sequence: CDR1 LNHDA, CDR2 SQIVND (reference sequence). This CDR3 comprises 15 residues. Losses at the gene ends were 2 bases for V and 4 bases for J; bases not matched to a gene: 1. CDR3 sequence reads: CASSIPSGGYNEQFF. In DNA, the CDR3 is TGTGCCAGTAGTATACCTAGCGGGGGGTACAATGAGCAGTTCTTC.

The CDR3 sequence: CASSGRGGPGVDEQYF. The CDR3 region has the DNA TGCGCCAGCAGTGGCCGGGGGGGCCCCGGGGTCGACGAGCAGTACTTC. The genes are TRBV10-2 and TRBJ2-7; 8 bases are shared with TRBD2. The ends lost 4 bases at V and 5 bases at J; junction bases unmatched: 13. Germline-derived CDR1 and CDR2 are WSHSY and SAAADI. This CDR3 region has 16 residues.

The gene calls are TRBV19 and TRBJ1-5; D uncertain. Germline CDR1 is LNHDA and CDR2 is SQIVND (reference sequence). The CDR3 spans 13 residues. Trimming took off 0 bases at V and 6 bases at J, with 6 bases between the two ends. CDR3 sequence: CASSIDWSQPQHF. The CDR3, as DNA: TGTGCCAGTAGTATAGATTGGAGTCAGCCCCAGCATTTT.

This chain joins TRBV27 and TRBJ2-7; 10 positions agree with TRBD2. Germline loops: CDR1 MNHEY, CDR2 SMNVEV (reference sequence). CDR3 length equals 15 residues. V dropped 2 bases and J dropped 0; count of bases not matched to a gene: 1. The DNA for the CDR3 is TGTGCCAGCAGTTTAGCTAGCGGGAGCTCCTACGAGCAGTACTTC. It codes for CASSLASGSSYEQYF.